This T cell receptor beta chain was sequenced during a study of PD-L1 blockade in urothelial cancer. Study information: Analyzed time points were 3 weeks (second dose) and 6 weeks after therapy began. Counts from blood samples showed a median of around 150,000 T cells.

The germline gives CDR1 SGHVS, CDR2 FQNEAQ. V lost 4 bases and J 10 bases, leaving 11 bases between the germline ends. The CDR3 contains 12 residues. Sequenced by immunoSEQ multiplex PCR; TCRdb stores in-frame clones only, minus some. The sample holds around 100,000 clones, 70% to 85% seen once. This material consisted of PBMCs, taken around atezolizumab (anti-PD-L1) treatment. The receptor was derived from a man aged 45-65 years with urothelial cancer. The chain recombines TRBV7-8 with TRBJ2-1; perhaps TRBD1 as D (6 bases). The CDR3 DNA reads as TGTGCCAGCAGCTCCCCTAGGGGGGAGCAGTTCTTC. Translation: CASSSPRGEQFF.